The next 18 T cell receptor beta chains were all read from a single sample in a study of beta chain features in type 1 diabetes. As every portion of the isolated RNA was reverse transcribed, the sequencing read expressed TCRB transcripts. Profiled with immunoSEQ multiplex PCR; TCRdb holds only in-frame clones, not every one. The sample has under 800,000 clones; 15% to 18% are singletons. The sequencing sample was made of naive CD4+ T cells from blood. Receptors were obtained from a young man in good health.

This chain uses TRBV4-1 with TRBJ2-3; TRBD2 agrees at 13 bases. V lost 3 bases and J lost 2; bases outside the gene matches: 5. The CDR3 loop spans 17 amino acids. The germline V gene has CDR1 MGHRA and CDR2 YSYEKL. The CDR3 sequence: CASSQGLAGRVTDTQYF. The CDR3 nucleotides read TGCGCCAGCAGCCAGGGACTAGCGGGAAGGGTCACAGATACGCAGTATTTT.

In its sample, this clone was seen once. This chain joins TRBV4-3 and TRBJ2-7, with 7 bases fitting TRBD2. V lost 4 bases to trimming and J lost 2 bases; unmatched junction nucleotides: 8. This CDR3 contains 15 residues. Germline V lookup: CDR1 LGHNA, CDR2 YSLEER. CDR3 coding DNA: TGCGCCAGCAGCCTTTGGACTAGTCAACCCTACGAGCAGTACTTC. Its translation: CASSLWTSQPYEQYF.

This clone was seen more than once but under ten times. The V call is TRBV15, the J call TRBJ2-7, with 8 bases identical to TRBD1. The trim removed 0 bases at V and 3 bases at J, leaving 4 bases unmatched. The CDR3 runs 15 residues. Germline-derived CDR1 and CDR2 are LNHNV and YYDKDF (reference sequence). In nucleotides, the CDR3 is TGTGCCACCAGCAGAGATCCAGGGGGCGTCTACGAGCAGTACTTC. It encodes CATSRDPGGVYEQYF.

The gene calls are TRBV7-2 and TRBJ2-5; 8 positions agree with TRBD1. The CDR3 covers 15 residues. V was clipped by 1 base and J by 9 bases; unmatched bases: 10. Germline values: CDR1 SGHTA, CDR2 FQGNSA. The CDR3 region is CASSLVQGAVGAQYF. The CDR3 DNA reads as TGTGCCAGCAGCTTAGTCCAGGGGGCGGTTGGGGCCCAGTACTTC.

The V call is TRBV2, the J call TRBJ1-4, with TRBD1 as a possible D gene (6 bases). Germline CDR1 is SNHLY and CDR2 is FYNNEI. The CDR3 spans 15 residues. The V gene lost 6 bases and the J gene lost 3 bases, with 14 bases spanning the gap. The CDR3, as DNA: TGTGCCAGCAGCCTGCAGGGGTATCCTAATGAAAAACTGTTTTTT. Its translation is CASSLQGYPNEKLFF.

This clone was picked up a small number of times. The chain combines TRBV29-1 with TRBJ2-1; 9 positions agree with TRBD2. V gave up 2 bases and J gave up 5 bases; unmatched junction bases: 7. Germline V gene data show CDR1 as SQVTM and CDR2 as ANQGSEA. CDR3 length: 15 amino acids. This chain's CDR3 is CSVEPRLAVNNEQFF. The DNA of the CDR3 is TGCAGCGTTGAACCACGACTAGCGGTAAACAATGAGCAGTTCTTC.

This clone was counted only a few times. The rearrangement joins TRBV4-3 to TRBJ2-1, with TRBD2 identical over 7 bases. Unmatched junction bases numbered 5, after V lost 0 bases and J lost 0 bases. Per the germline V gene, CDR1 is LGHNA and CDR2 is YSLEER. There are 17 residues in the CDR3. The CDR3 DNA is TGCGCCAGCAGCCAAGATTTGGGCGGGAGCTCCTACAATGAGCAGTTCTTC. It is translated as CASSQDLGGSSYNEQFF.

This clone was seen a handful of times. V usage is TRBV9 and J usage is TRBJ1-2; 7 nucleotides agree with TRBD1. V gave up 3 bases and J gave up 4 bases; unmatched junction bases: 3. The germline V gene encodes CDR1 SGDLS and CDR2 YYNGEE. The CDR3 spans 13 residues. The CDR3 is CASSADRFYGYTF. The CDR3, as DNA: TGTGCCAGCAGCGCGGACAGGTTCTATGGCTACACCTTC.

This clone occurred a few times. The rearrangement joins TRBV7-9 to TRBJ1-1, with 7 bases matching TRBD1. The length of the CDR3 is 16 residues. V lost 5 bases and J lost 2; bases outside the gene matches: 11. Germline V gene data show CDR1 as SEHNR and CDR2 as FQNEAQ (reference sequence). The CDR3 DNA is TGTGCCAGCAGCCCCCGAGGGGCAGGGGGAAACACTGAAGCTTTCTTT. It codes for CASSPRGAGGNTEAFF. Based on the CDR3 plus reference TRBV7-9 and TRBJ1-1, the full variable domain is DTGVSQNPRHKITKRGQNVTFRCDPISEHNRLYWYRQTLGQGPEFLTYFQNEAQLEKSRLLSDRFSAERPKGSFSTLEIQRTEQGDSAMYLCASSPRGAGGNTEAFFGQGTRLTVV.

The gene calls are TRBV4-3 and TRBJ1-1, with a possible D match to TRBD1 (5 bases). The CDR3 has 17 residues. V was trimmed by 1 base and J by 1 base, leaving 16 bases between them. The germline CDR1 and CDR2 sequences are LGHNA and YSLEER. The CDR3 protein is CASSQGSGKGRNTEAFF. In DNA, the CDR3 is TGCGCCAGCAGCCAAGGGTCAGGGAAAGGACGGAACACTGAAGCTTTCTTT.

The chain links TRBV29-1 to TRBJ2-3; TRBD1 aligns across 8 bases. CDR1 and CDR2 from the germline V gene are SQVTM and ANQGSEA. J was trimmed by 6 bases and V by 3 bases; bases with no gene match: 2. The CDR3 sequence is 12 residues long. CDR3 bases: TGCAGCGTTGACAGGGGGCGGGATACGCAGTATTTT. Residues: CSVDRGRDTQYF.

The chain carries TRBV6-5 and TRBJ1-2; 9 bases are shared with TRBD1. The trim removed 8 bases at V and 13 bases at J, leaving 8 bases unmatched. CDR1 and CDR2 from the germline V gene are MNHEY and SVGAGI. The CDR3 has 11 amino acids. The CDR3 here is CASGQGQGTTF. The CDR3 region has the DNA TGTGCCAGCGGACAAGGACAGGGGACCACCTTC.

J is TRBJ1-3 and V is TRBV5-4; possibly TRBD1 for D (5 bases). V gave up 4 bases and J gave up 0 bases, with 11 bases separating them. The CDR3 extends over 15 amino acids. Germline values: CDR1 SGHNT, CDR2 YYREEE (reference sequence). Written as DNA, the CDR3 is TGTGCCAGCAGCCCCGGGGCCGCCTCTGGAAACACCATATATTTT. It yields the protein CASSPGAASGNTIYF. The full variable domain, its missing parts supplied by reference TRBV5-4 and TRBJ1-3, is ETGVTQSPTHLIKTRGQQVTLRCSSQSGHNTVSWYQQALGQGPQFIFQYYREEENGRGNFPPRFSGLQFPNYSSELNVNALELDDSALYLCASSPGAASGNTIYFGEGSWLTVV.

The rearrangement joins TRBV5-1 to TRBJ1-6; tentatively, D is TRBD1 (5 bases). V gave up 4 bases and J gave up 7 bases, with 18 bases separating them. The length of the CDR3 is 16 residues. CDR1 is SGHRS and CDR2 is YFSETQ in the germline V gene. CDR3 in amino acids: CASSADFRDRNSPLHF. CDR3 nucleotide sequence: TGCGCCAGCAGCGCCGACTTCAGGGATCGAAATTCACCCCTCCACTTT.

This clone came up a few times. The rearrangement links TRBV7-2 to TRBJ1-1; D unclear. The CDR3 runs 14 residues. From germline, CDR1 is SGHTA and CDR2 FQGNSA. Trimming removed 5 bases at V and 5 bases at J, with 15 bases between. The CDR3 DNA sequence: TGTGCCAGCAGCCCTAGGAGGCCGGAAACTGAAGCTTTCTTT. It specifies CASSPRRPETEAFF.

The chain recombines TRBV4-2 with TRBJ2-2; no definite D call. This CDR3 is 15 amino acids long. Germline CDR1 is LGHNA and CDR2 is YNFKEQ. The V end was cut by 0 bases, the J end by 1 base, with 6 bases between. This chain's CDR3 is CASSQDRRNTGELFF. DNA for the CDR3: TGTGCCAGCAGCCAAGATAGACGGAACACCGGGGAGCTGTTTTTT.

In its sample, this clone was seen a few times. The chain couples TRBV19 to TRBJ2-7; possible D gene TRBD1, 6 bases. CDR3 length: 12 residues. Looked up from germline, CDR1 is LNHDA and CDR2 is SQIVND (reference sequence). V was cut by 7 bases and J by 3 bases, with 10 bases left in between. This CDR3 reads CASTGRGYEQYF. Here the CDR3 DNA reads TGTGCCAGTACTGGCAGGGGCTACGAGCAGTACTTC.

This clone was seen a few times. The CDR3 sequence: CASSLTGGRASYEQYF. The CDR3 bases are TGTGCCAGCAGCTTAACTGGCGGGAGGGCCTCCTACGAGCAGTACTTC. The genes are TRBV7-3 and TRBJ2-7; 9 positions match TRBD2. The germline V gene encodes CDR1 SGHTA and CDR2 FQGTGA. J lost 0 bases, V lost 0 bases, and 3 bases had no gene match. The CDR3 spans 16 residues.